This T cell receptor beta chain was found in a study of long-term antiretroviral therapy in people with HIV. Germline assignment: CDR1 MDHEN and CDR2 SYDVKM. V was cut by 7 bases and J by 6 bases, with 15 bases left in between. CDR3 length: 14 residues. Running of the v3.0 immunoSEQ assay took place at survey level. Produced via immunoSEQ multiplex PCR; TCRdb's table is partial and in-frame only. The table has about 24,000 clones, 75% to 90% seen once; the top ten hold more than 13%. The material was unsorted PBMCs, obtained 4.3 years after starting antiretroviral therapy. V usage is TRBV28 and J usage is TRBJ1-4; D unresolved. The clonotype originates from a man aged 25 to 40 with HIV. The CDR3 reads CASMHELRDEKLFF. DNA of the CDR3: TGTGCCAGCATGCATGAATTAAGAGATGAAAAACTGTTTTTT.